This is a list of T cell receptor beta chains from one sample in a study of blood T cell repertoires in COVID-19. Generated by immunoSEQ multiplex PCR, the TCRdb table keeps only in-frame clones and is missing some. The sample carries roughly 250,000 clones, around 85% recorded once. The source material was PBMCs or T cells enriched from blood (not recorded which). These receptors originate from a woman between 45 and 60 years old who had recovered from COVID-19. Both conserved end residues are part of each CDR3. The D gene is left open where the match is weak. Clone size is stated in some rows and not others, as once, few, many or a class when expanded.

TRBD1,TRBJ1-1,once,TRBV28,CASSLGTGQSAFF,TGTGCCAGCAGTCTTGGGACAGGGCAATCGGCTTTCTTT
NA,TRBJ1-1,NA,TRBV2,CASSPHGGNTEAFF,TGTGCCAGCAGTCCACACGGGGGGAACACTGAAGCTTTCTTT
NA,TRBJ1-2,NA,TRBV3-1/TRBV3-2,CASSQAGVAGYTF,TGTGCCAGCAGCCAAGCAGGGGTCGCTGGCTACACCTTC
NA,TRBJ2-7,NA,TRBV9,CASSVAPGQGGEQYF,TGTGCCAGCAGCGTAGCTCCCGGGCAGGGAGGCGAGCAGTACTTC
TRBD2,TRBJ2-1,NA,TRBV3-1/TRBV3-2,CASSQETPGLVYNEQFF,TGTGCCAGCAGCCAAGAAACCCCGGGACTAGTTTACAATGAGCAGTTCTTC
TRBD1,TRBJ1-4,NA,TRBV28,CASSSLDRARGKLFF,TGTGCCAGCAGTTCTCTGGACAGGGCGAGGGGAAAACTGTTTTTT
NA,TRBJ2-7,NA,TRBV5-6,CASSLAGSYEQYF,TGTGCCAGCAGCTTGGCCGGCTCCTACGAGCAGTACTTC
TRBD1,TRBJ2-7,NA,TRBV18,CASSPTTGGASYEQYF,TGTGCCAGCTCACCAACGACAGGGGGAGCCTCCTACGAGCAGTACTTC
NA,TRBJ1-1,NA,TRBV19,CASSIWSLVDTEAFF,TGTGCCAGTAGTATATGGTCCCTAGTTGACACTGAAGCTTTCTTT
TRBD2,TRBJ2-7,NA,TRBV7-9,CASSLDGREWF,TGTGCCAGCAGCTTAGACGGGCGGGAGTGGTTC
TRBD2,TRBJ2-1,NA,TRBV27,CASTSWEGRSYNEQFF,TGTGCCAGCACCTCTTGGGAGGGGCGGAGTTACAATGAGCAGTTCTTC
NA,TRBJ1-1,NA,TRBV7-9,CASSHRDLGDTEAFF,TGTGCCAGCAGCCACCGGGACTTGGGGGACACTGAAGCTTTCTTT
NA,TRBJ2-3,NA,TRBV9,CASSVTGLTITDTQYF,TGTGCCAGCAGCGTTACGGGACTTACAATCACAGATACGCAGTATTTT
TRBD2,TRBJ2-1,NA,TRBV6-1,CASSGGTSGLNNEQFF,TGTGCCAGCAGTGGCGGGACTAGCGGGCTCAACAATGAGCAGTTCTTC
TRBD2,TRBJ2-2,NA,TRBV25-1,CASKQDSGLAGTGELFF,TGTGCCAGCAAACAGGACAGTGGACTAGCGGGGACCGGGGAGCTGTTTTTT
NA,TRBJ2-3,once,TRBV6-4,CASSLTSTGADTQYF,TGTGCCAGCAGCCTCACTAGCACAGGGGCAGATACGCAGTATTTT
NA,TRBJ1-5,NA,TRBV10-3,CAISGSRGSSNQPQHF,TGTGCCATCAGTGGCTCACGGGGATCTAGCAATCAGCCCCAGCATTTT
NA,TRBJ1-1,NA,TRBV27,CASSKGGALNTEAFF,TGTGCCAGCAGTAAGGGGGGGGCGTTGAACACTGAAGCTTTCTTT
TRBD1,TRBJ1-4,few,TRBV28,CASSSWTGQWGREKLFF,TGTGCCAGCAGTTCCTGGACAGGACAGTGGGGTAGGGAAAAACTGTTTTTT
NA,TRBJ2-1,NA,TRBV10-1,CASSGVGALSYNEQFF,TGCGCCAGCAGTGGAGTTGGGGCTCTCTCCTACAATGAGCAGTTCTTC
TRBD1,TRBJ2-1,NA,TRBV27,CASEWRQGARKEQFF,TGTGCCAGCGAGTGGAGACAGGGGGCGCGGAAGGAGCAGTTCTTC
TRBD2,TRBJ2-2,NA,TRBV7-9,CASSRTSGSSGELFF,TGTGCCAGCAGCCGGACTAGCGGGAGTTCCGGGGAGCTGTTTTTT
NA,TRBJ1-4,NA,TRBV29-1,CSVEEVGEKLFF,TGCAGCGTTGAGGAGGTCGGTGAAAAACTGTTTTTT
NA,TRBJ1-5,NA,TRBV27,CASSPARLTGQPQHF,TGTGCCAGCAGCCCCGCGCGGCTCACCGGCCAGCCCCAGCATTTT
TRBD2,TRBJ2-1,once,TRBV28,CASSSTSGRRYEQFF,TGTGCCAGCAGTTCGACTAGCGGGAGGAGGTATGAGCAGTTCTTC
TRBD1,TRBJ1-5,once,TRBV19,CASSPLGQNHQPQHF,TGTGCCAGTAGTCCCTTGGGACAGAACCATCAGCCCCAGCATTTT
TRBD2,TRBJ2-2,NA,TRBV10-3,CAMTSVKDTGELFF,TGTGCCATGACTAGCGTGAAGGACACCGGGGAGCTGTTTTTT
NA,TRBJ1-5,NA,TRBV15,CATSPGGTNQPQHF,TGTGCCACCAGCCCCGGGGGGACCAATCAGCCCCAGCATTTT
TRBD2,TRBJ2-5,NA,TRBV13,CASSFGSGRGVETQYF,TGTGCCAGCAGCTTTGGTAGCGGGAGAGGGGTAGAGACCCAGTACTTC
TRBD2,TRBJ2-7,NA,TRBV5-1,CASSVGLAGGLYDEQYF,TGCGCCAGCAGCGTGGGACTAGCGGGAGGTCTCTACGACGAGCAGTACTTC
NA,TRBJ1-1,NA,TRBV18,CASSPEGDIAEAFF,TGTGCCAGCTCACCCGAGGGGGATATTGCTGAAGCTTTCTTT
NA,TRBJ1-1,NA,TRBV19,CASSIGSRNTEAFF,TGTGCCAGTAGTATAGGTAGCAGGAACACTGAAGCTTTCTTT
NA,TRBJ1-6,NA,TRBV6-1,CASSPLGPRDSPLHF,TGTGCCAGCAGTCCCCTCGGTCCCCGTGATTCACCCCTCCACTTT
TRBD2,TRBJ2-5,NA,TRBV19,CASSIAGGYQETQYF,TGTGCCAGTAGTATAGCGGGAGGGTACCAAGAGACCCAGTACTTC
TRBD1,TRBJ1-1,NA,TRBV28,CASSSPGDSKNTEAFF,TGTGCCAGCAGTTCGCCCGGGGACAGTAAGAACACTGAAGCTTTCTTT
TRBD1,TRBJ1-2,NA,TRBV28,CASRTGTGVSSFYGYTF,TGTGCCAGCAGAACCGGGACAGGGGTCTCTAGCTTCTATGGCTACACCTTC
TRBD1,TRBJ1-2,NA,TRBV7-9,CASSSLTGGSAFYTF,TGTGCCAGCAGCTCCCTGACAGGGGGCTCAGCTTTCTACACCTTC
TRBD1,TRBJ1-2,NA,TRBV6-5,CASSYVRTGGTNGYTF,TGTGCCAGCAGTTACGTCAGGACAGGGGGGACTAATGGCTACACCTTC
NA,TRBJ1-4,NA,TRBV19,CASTEGFHEKLFF,TGTGCCAGTACAGAGGGATTTCATGAAAAACTGTTTTTT
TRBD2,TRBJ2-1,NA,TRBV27,CASSPRALAGGLGLDEQFF,TGTGCCAGCAGTCCTCGGGCGCTAGCGGGAGGGCTGGGACTGGATGAGCAGTTCTTC
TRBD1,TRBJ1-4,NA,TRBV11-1,CASSFRQGDEKLFF,TGTGCCAGCAGCTTCCGACAGGGGGACGAAAAACTGTTTTTT